These 27 T cell receptor beta chains originate from one sample sequenced in a study of human T cells and chemical hapten exposure. Using its own MiXCR run on the RACE reads, TCRdb lists one record per CDR3 protein. The sample lists around 250,000 distinct CDR3 sequences, approximately 8.4% occurring once. Time point denoted: pre-sensitization, week 0. As for treatment: therapeutic diphenylcyclopropenone sensitization with weekly scalp DPC. The sample in question was whole blood, obtained in connection with sensitization to the hapten diphenylcyclopropenone (DPC). These receptors were taken from a woman between 40 and 55 years old with alopecia areata. Some clones in this sample may be carry-over from other donors' samples.

There are a few counts of this clonotype. The CDR3 protein is CASSARGSGPLLGYGYTF. The CDR3 DNA follows: TGTGCCAGCAGCGCCCGCGGTTCGGGGCCTCTGCTAGGCTATGGCTACACCTTC. The V call is TRBV7-9, the J call TRBJ1-2; D possibly corresponds to TRBD1 (5 bases). This CDR3 has 18 amino acids. V gave up 5 bases and J gave up 4 bases, with 26 bases separating them. CDR1 and CDR2 (germline): SEHNR, FQNEAQ (reference sequence).

This clonotype was recorded at least ten times. The chain has TRBV5-1 and TRBJ2-2; 8 positions agree with TRBD1. The CDR3 has 14 amino acids. Germline CDR1 reads SGHRS; CDR2 reads YFSETQ. V lost 3 bases, J lost 4 bases, and 2 bases stayed unmatched. Here the CDR3 reads CASSWTGSTGELFF. The CDR3 nucleotides are TGCGCCAGCAGCTGGACAGGGTCCACCGGGGAGCTGTTTTTT. The entire variable domain, with the rest obtained from reference TRBV5-1 and TRBJ2-2, is as follows: KAGVTQTPRYLIKTRGQQVTLSCSPISGHRSVSWYQQTPGQGLQFLFEYFSETQRNKGNFPGRFSGRQFSNSRSEMNVSTLELGDSALYLCASSWTGSTGELFFGEGSRLTVL.

This clonotype was counted between two and nine times. The rearrangement uses TRBV2 and TRBJ1-6; a weak D match, TRBD1 (5 bases). Germline loops: CDR1 SNHLY, CDR2 FYNNEI. Trimming cost V 7 bases and J 5 bases, with 18 bases left between them. The CDR3 has 16 residues. DNA of the CDR3: TGTGCCAGCAACGGGCTGGGGGGTCGGGATAATTCACCCCTCCACTTT. Residues: CASNGLGGRDNSPLHF.

There are many counts of this clonotype. The V call is TRBV11-2, the J call TRBJ1-1; D call uncertain. V was shortened by 6 bases and J by 3 bases, with 14 bases between the two germline ends. CDR1 is SGHAT, CDR2 FQNNGV, per germline. The length of the CDR3 is 14 residues. CDR3 sequence: CASSPRWRDTEAFF. Written as DNA, the CDR3 is TGTGCCAGCAGTCCGAGGTGGAGGGACACTGAAGCTTTCTTT.

The V gene is TRBV2, the J gene TRBJ2-3; D is uncertain. This CDR3 spans 11 amino acids. Germline-derived CDR1 and CDR2 are SNHLY and FYNNEI. V was pared by 4 bases and J by 6 bases, with 5 bases between. The CDR3 bases are TGTGCCAGCAGTGTATCGGATACGCAGTATTTT. Translated, it gives CASSVSDTQYF. The variable domain in full, completed from reference TRBV2 and TRBJ2-3, reads EPEVTQTPSHQVTQMGQEVILRCVPISNHLYFYWYRQILGQKVEFLVSFYNNEISEKSEIFDDQFSVERPDGSNFTLKIRSTKLEDSAMYFCASSVSDTQYFGPGTRLTVL.

The V call is TRBV10-3, the J call TRBJ1-2; TRBD1 agrees at 12 bases. Germline trimming cut 5 bases from V and 8 bases from J; bases unmatched to any gene: 3. CDR1 is ENHRY, CDR2 SYGVKD, per germline. The CDR3 is made up of 13 amino acids. The CDR3 bases are TGTGCCATCAGTCCCGGGACAGGGGGCGGCTACACCTTC. This gives the protein CAISPGTGGGYTF.

The V call is TRBV9, the J call TRBJ2-3, with 8 bases identical to TRBD1. The J segment lost 0 bases and the V segment lost 3 bases, leaving 6 bases of the junction unmatched. Germline values: CDR1 SGDLS, CDR2 YYNGEE. CDR3 length: 16 amino acids. The CDR3 is CASSGKTGVSTDTQYF. CDR3 bases: TGTGCCAGCAGCGGAAAGACAGGGGTTAGCACAGATACGCAGTATTTT.

This clonotype showed up many times. This rearrangement joins TRBV5-1 to TRBJ2-1, with 14 bases lining up with TRBD2. Germline CDR1 reads SGHRS; CDR2 reads YFSETQ. V lost 4 bases, J lost 10 bases, and 4 bases stayed unmatched. The CDR3 covers 14 residues. The CDR3 is CASSVGLAGEEQFF. CDR3 in DNA: TGCGCCAGCAGCGTGGGACTAGCGGGGGAGGAGCAGTTCTTC.

This clonotype was recorded many times. The rearrangement links TRBV5-5 to TRBJ2-6, with 11 bases that match TRBD2. V lost 3 bases and J lost 3; bases outside the gene matches: 5. Germline V lookup: CDR1 SGHKS, CDR2 YYEKEE (reference sequence). This CDR3 comprises 17 residues. The CDR3 region is CASSSIAGGNGANVLTF. The CDR3 coding sequence is TGTGCCAGCAGCTCAATAGCGGGAGGGAATGGGGCCAACGTCCTGACTTTC. Looking up the rest from reference TRBV5-5 and TRBJ2-6 gives the full variable domain: DAGVTQSPTHLIKTRGQQVTLRCSPISGHKSVSWYQQVLGQGPQFIFQYYEKEERGRGNFPDRFSARQFPNYSSELNVNALLLGDSALYLCASSSIAGGNGANVLTFGAGSRLTVL.

About this clonotype: A much larger clonotype is one base distant, so this may be a read error. The CDR3 sequence: CASSNTGYSSSYNEQFF. CDR3 nucleotides: TGTGCCAGCAGTAATACGGGATATTCAAGCTCCTACAATGAGCAGTTCTTC. This chain connects TRBV11-3 to TRBJ2-1, with TRBD2 as a possible D gene (5 bases). Germline assignment: CDR1 SGHNT and CDR2 YENEEA. The CDR3 length is 17 residues. Trimming pared 6 bases from V and 0 bases from J, leaving 18 bases between.

V and J are TRBV9 and TRBJ1-2, with 8 bases lining up with TRBD1. Trimming removed 0 bases from V and 3 bases from J; junction bases left unmatched: 4. The CDR3 is made up of 15 amino acids. Germline V CDR1 and CDR2: SGDLS, YYNGEE. CDR3 bases: TGTGCCAGCAGCGTAGAGGCAGGGGGCGACTATGGCTACACCTTC. Its translation: CASSVEAGGDYGYTF.

This clonotype turned up a few times. The chain is built from TRBV10-2 and TRBJ2-4, with TRBD1 matching 9 bases. CDR1 and CDR2 from the germline V gene are WSHSY and SAAADI. The V gene end was trimmed by 5 bases and the J gene end by 1 base; junction bases not matched to a gene: 3. The length of the CDR3 is 15 residues. Written as DNA, the CDR3 is TGCGCCAGCAGTACAGGGGGCTTTGCCAAAAACATTCAGTACTTC. Its protein is CASSTGGFAKNIQYF.

This clonotype was seen a few times. The chain couples TRBV27 to TRBJ2-3; D not resolved. The CDR3 has 14 residues. Trimming removed 5 bases at V and 1 base at J, with 10 bases between. Germline V gene sequence: CDR1 MNHEY, CDR2 SMNVEV (reference sequence). The CDR3 DNA sequence: TGTGCCAGCAGTCGGCAGGTGGGCACAGATACGCAGTATTTT. This encodes CASSRQVGTDTQYF.

This clonotype was seen more than once but under ten times. The chain carries TRBV2 and TRBJ2-5; D remains ambiguous. CDR3 size: 15 residues. The germline CDR1 and CDR2 sequences are SNHLY and FYNNEI. Trimming stripped 6 bases from V and 3 bases from J, with 17 bases between. The CDR3, as DNA: TGTGCCAGCAGCCCAGTAGGGTCTCCCGAAGAGACCCAGTACTTC. This translates into CASSPVGSPEETQYF.

J is TRBJ1-1 and V is TRBV7-9; tentative D call: TRBD1 (5 bases). The germline V gene has CDR1 SEHNR and CDR2 FQNEAQ (reference sequence). This CDR3 spans 13 amino acids. Trimming left V 3 bases short and J 3 bases short, with 8 bases between. The CDR3 sequence is CASSFGGYTEAFF. As DNA, the CDR3 is TGTGCCAGCAGCTTTGGGGGTTACACTGAAGCTTTCTTT.

This clonotype was seen at least ten times. The J gene is TRBJ2-5, the V gene TRBV7-2; D is ambiguous. The length of the CDR3 is 11 residues. Trimming left V 5 bases short and J 4 bases short, with 5 bases between. Germline values: CDR1 SGHTA, CDR2 FQGNSA. The CDR3 coding sequence is TGTGCCAGCAGCCAGCTAGAGACCCAGTACTTC. Its translation: CASSQLETQYF. Supplemented by reference TRBV7-2 and TRBJ2-5, the full variable domain reads GAGVSQSPSNKVTEKGKDVELRCDPISGHTALYWYRQSLGQGLEFLIYFQGNSAPDKSGLPSDRFSAERTGGSVSTLTIQRTQQEDSAVYLCASSQLETQYFGPGTRLLVL.

This clonotype has only a few counts. V is TRBV9 and J is TRBJ2-5; 8 bases are shared with TRBD2. J was trimmed by 3 bases and V by 0 bases; bases with no gene match: 4. CDR1 is SGDLS, CDR2 YYNGEE, per germline. The CDR3 length is 15 residues. The CDR3 region is CASSVGAGVEETQYF. In DNA, the CDR3 is TGTGCCAGCAGCGTAGGAGCGGGAGTTGAAGAGACCCAGTACTTC.

This clonotype was found a few times. The V gene is TRBV7-2, the J gene TRBJ1-4; no definite D call. The CDR3 is 13 amino acids. Between the trimmed V and J ends, which lost 5 bases and 7 bases, there was a span of 11 bases. Germline CDR1 SGHTA, CDR2 FQGNSA. The CDR3 reads CASSPRVREKLFF. The CDR3, as DNA: TGTGCCAGCAGCCCACGCGTTCGTGAAAAACTGTTTTTT.

The rearrangement links TRBV10-3 to TRBJ1-3; D remains ambiguous. The V gene lost 7 bases and the J gene lost 7 bases, with 14 bases spanning the gap. The CDR3 runs 13 residues. Germline lookup yields CDR1 ENHRY and CDR2 SYGVKD. DNA of the CDR3: TGTGCCATCATAGGATCACTGGGGAACACCATATATTTT. Encoded protein: CAIIGSLGNTIYF.

The chain combines TRBV7-9 with TRBJ1-5, with D perhaps TRBD1 (6 bases). This CDR3 is 15 amino acids long. The V and J ends lost 6 bases and 7 bases respectively, with 19 bases between them. Germline V gives CDR1 SEHNR, CDR2 FQNEAQ (reference sequence). The CDR3 loop is CASSRSTGWDQPQHF. The CDR3 coding sequence is TGTGCCAGCAGTCGCTCGACAGGTTGGGACCAGCCCCAGCATTTT.

The rearrangement uses TRBV5-1 and TRBJ2-5, with D tentatively TRBD1 (5 bases). Germline CDR1 reads SGHRS; CDR2 reads YFSETQ. Trimming removed 0 bases at V and 1 base at J, with 10 bases between. The CDR3 is made up of 15 amino acids. CDR3 in amino acids: CASSLAMGPQETQYF. DNA for the CDR3: TGCGCCAGCAGCTTGGCAATGGGGCCCCAAGAGACCCAGTACTTC.

This clonotype was picked up many times. The V gene is TRBV4-3, the J gene TRBJ1-2; D remains unclear. This CDR3 has 14 amino acids. Germline values: CDR1 LGHNA, CDR2 YSLEER. V was shortened by 0 bases and J by 3 bases, with 8 bases between the two germline ends. The CDR3 nucleotides read TGCGCCAGCAGCCAAGAGCCGATCCACTATGGCTACACCTTC. Encoded protein: CASSQEPIHYGYTF.

This clonotype was seen a handful of times. The chain carries TRBV5-1 and TRBJ2-5; unclear D gene. The CDR3 covers 15 residues. Germline-derived CDR1 and CDR2 are SGHRS and YFSETQ. Trimming removed 0 bases at V and 1 base at J, with 10 bases between. The CDR3 nucleotides read TGCGCCAGCAGCTTGGGGTCCGGTTCCCAAGAGACCCAGTACTTC. This codes for CASSLGSGSQETQYF.

This clonotype has only a few counts. This rearrangement joins TRBV11-1 to TRBJ2-7; 9 nucleotides match TRBD1. The CDR3 sequence is 14 residues long. Germline V gene lookup returns CDR1 SGHAT and CDR2 FQDESV (reference sequence). After removal of 5 bases from V and 6 bases from J, the junction contained 8 bases not matched to a gene. The CDR3 here is CASSQGQGAGEQYF. DNA for the CDR3: TGTGCCAGCAGCCAGGGACAGGGAGCGGGCGAGCAGTACTTC.

This chain connects TRBV12-3 or TRBV12-4 to TRBJ1-1; D remains unclear. The CDR3 runs 12 residues. V was cut by 2 bases and J by 4 bases, with 5 bases left in between. In nucleotides, the CDR3 is TGTGCCAGCAGTTTATTGGTCACTGAAGCTTTCTTT. It is translated as CASSLLVTEAFF.

This clonotype was seen a few times. V gene TRBV28 combines with J gene TRBJ2-3; 15 bases align to TRBD2. Germline V lookup: CDR1 MDHEN, CDR2 SYDVKM. CDR3 length equals 16 residues. V was pared by 8 bases and J by 1 base, with 4 bases of the junction left unmatched. The chain's CDR3 is CASGTSGRRRTDTQYF. CDR3 nucleotides: TGTGCCAGCGGGACTAGCGGGAGGAGACGCACAGATACGCAGTATTTT.

This clonotype showed up just a few times. The rearrangement uses TRBV7-9 and TRBJ2-3; 8 nucleotides agree with TRBD1. V dropped 1 base and J dropped 4; count of bases not matched to a gene: 7. This CDR3 has 16 residues. Germline V gives CDR1 SEHNR, CDR2 FQNEAQ (reference sequence). The CDR3 coding sequence is TGTGCCAGCAGCTTAGGGGGGACAGGAGCTCCAGATACGCAGTATTTT. This gives the protein CASSLGGTGAPDTQYF.